The 29 T cell receptor beta chains given below trace back to one sample, sequenced in a study of glioma-infiltrating T cells. Amplification of TCR alpha and beta CDR3 regions from RNA used iRepertoire nested multiplex PCR. TCRdb reanalysed the multiplex PCR reads using MiXCR and keeps one entry per CDR3 protein. Counted here are about 93,000 distinct CDR3 sequences, approximately 40% occurring once; the ten biggest clones make up more than 30%. The sequenced sample was glioma tissue, nonneoplastic brain tissue, or PBMCs (not recorded which). The receptor source for this set is a human donor with low-grade glioma or glioblastoma, undergoing nonglioma brain surgery, or in good health (not recorded which).

The V gene is TRBV6-6, the J gene TRBJ2-7, with TRBD1 matching 8 bases. With 6 bases clipped from V and 3 bases from J, the junction kept 10 bases outside the gene matches. This CDR3 is 15 amino acids long. Looked up from germline, CDR1 is MNHNY and CDR2 is SVGAGI (reference sequence). The CDR3 nucleotides are TGTGCCAGCAGCCCAGGGGGCGGTCGGGGCTACGAGCAGTACTTC. It yields the protein CASSPGGGRGYEQYF.

About this clonotype itself: This CDR3 fails to terminate in the conserved phenylalanine or tryptophan, so it likely reflects a read error. V is TRBV7-9 and J is TRBJ2-1; 13 nucleotides match TRBD2. Per germline, CDR1 SEHNR and CDR2 FQNEAQ (reference sequence). The CDR3 loop spans 19 amino acids. V lost 6 bases and J lost 10; bases outside the gene matches: 21. The CDR3: CASSLRGLAGSDRAYEQFS. In nucleotides, the CDR3 is TGTGCCAGCAGTTTAAGGGGACTAGCGGGGTCAGATCGAGCCTACGAGCAGTTCTCC.

This clonotype has ten or more counts. The chain uses TRBV7-3 and TRBJ2-1; the match to TRBD2 covers 10 bases. Trimming cost V 4 bases and J 8 bases; bases outside gene matches: 8. Per the germline V gene, CDR1 is SGHTA and CDR2 is FQGTGA. The CDR3 length is 15 residues. In nucleotides, the CDR3 is TGTGCCAGCAGCTCGTCTAGCGGGAGCAGCGATGAGCAGTTCTTC. It specifies CASSSSSGSSDEQFF.

This clonotype was observed many times. The chain combines TRBV6-2 or TRBV6-3 with TRBJ2-1; maybe TRBD1 (7 bases). CDR1 and CDR2 (germline): MNHEY, SVGEGT. V was trimmed by 2 bases and J by 2 bases, leaving 16 bases between them. The CDR3 sequence is 17 residues long. CDR3 sequence (DNA): TGTGCCAGCAGTTACCGAATTCAGGGGGGTACCTACAATGAGCAGTTCTTC. Translated: CASSYRIQGGTYNEQFF.

Worth noting for this clonotype: This may come from a read error, since a much larger clone is one base off. The chain combines TRBV9 with TRBJ2-5; the match to TRBD2 covers 12 bases. Germline loops: CDR1 SGDLS, CDR2 YYNGEE. CDR3 length equals 16 residues. The CDR3 is CARSVGTSGRQETQYF. CDR3 coding DNA: TGTGCCAGAAGCGTAGGAACTAGCGGGAGGCAAGAGACCCAGTACTTC. Full variable domain (rest looked up from reference TRBV9 and TRBJ2-5): DSGVTQTPKHLITATGQRVTLRCSPRSGDLSVYWYQQSLDQGLQFLIQYYNGEERAKGNILERFSAQQFPDLHSELNLSSLELGDSALYFCARSVGTSGRQETQYFGPGTRLLVL.

This clonotype was counted at least ten times. The rearrangement joins TRBV29-1 to TRBJ1-4; 8 bases fit TRBD1. Germline V gene data show CDR1 as SQVTM and CDR2 as ANQGSEA. The CDR3 spans 15 residues. V was pared by 0 bases and J by 7 bases, with 7 bases of the junction left unmatched. The CDR3 nucleotides are TGCAGCGTTGAAGACTTGACAGGGGCGGGTGAAAAACTGTTTTTT. Protein product: CSVEDLTGAGEKLFF.

The genes are TRBV20-1 and TRBJ2-1; 9 bases map to TRBD2. V lost 2 bases to trimming and J lost 6 bases; unmatched junction nucleotides: 11. This CDR3 region has 16 residues. Germline CDR1 reads DFQATT; CDR2 reads SNEGSKA (reference sequence). The DNA for the CDR3 is TGCAGTGCTAGACCTTCTAGCGGGGCTTTGGGCAATGAGCAGTTCTTC. It translates to CSARPSSGALGNEQFF.

J is TRBJ2-3 and V is TRBV4-1; TRBD2 might be the D (6 bases). Germline V CDR1 and CDR2: MGHRA, YSYEKL. The germline V and J ends were trimmed by 3 bases and 2 bases, with 9 bases remaining between them. The CDR3 sequence is 14 residues long. The CDR3 is CASSHGTYTDTQYF. The CDR3 region has the DNA TGCGCCAGCAGCCATGGGACTTACACAGATACGCAGTATTTT.

In this sample, this clonotype turned up many times. The rearrangement uses TRBV7-9 and TRBJ2-1; D assignment may be TRBD1 or TRBD2 (5 bases each). CDR1 and CDR2 from the germline V gene are SEHNR and FQNEAQ (reference sequence). CDR3 length: 14 residues. Trimming removed 4 bases from V and 4 bases from J, with 11 bases in between. The CDR3 sequence is CASSSTGTYNEQFF. CDR3 DNA: TGTGCCAGCAGCTCAACCGGGACGTACAATGAGCAGTTCTTC.

This clonotype was detected many times. CDR3 protein: CSATYAGRGEGYTF. The CDR3 DNA is TGCAGTGCCACCTACGCGGGCAGGGGAGAGGGCTACACCTTC. This chain joins TRBV20-1 and TRBJ1-2, with D possibly matching TRBD1 (6 bases). This CDR3 is 14 amino acids long. The V and J ends lost 6 bases and 8 bases respectively, with 22 bases between them. Germline V CDR1 and CDR2: DFQATT, SNEGSKA (reference sequence).

Concerning this clonotype itself: Germline is not matched at one junction end, which may reflect a read error. The V gene is TRBV6-5, the J gene TRBJ2-1; D gene unclear. Per the germline V gene, CDR1 is MNHEY and CDR2 is SVGAGI. The CDR3 totals 14 residues. The CDR3, as DNA: TGTGCCAGCAGTTCTGCCCCCCCAGCTAATGAGGAGTTCTTC. Protein: CASSSAPPANEEFF.

This clonotype was seen many times. The rearrangement joins TRBV20-1 to TRBJ2-1, with 7 bases that match TRBD1. Germline loops: CDR1 DFQATT, CDR2 SNEGSKA (reference sequence). Trimming removed 5 bases from V and 8 bases from J; junction bases left unmatched: 18. The CDR3 runs 16 residues. In DNA form, the CDR3 reads TGCAGTGCTCAAACCCCGGACAGGCGTTTAGTGGATGAGCAGTTCTTC. It encodes CSAQTPDRRLVDEQFF.

A remark on this clonotype: A much larger clone lies a single base off, so this may be a read error. The chain combines TRBV5-1 with TRBJ1-6, with D perhaps TRBD1 (6 bases). V lost 5 bases and J 7 bases, leaving 13 bases between the germline ends. Germline V gene sequence: CDR1 SGHRS, CDR2 YFSETQ. There are 14 residues in the CDR3. CDR3 nucleotides: TGCGCCAGCAGTTCGGGGGCAGAGAATTCACCCCTCCACTTT. Its translation: CASSSGAENSPLHF.

About this clonotype: A read error may explain this, as a much larger clone is one base away. The chain uses TRBV19 and TRBJ2-7, with D unresolved. The CDR3 is 14 amino acids. Germline V gives CDR1 LNHDA, CDR2 SQIVND (reference sequence). V was clipped by 3 bases and J by 0 bases, with 9 bases between them. The chain's CDR3 is CASSIGTSSYEQYF. The DNA for the CDR3 is TGTGCCAGTAGTATCGGAACCTCCTCCTACGAGCAGTACTTC.

In this sample, this clonotype turned up many times. The V gene is TRBV6-1, the J gene TRBJ1-5; D may be TRBD1 (5 bases). Germline-derived CDR1 and CDR2 are MNHNS and SASEGT. The V gene lost 5 bases and the J gene lost 6 bases, with 14 bases spanning the gap. CDR3 length equals 14 residues. The CDR3 DNA is TGTGCCAGCAGTCCGGCAGGGTCTATTCAGCCCCAGCATTTT. Amino acids: CASSPAGSIQPQHF.

With respect to this clonotype: This sequence may be a read error, since a much larger clone differs from it by one base. This chain uses TRBV29-1 with TRBJ2-7; no clear D gene. The CDR3 consists of 13 residues. Germline CDR1 SQVTM, CDR2 ANQGSEA. This CDR3 reads CSGTASEGYELYF. The CDR3 coding sequence is TGCAGCGGGACCGCGAGTGAAGGCTACGAGCTGTACTTC.

This clonotype has just a few counts. This sequence may be a read error, since a much larger clone differs from it by one base. This chain joins TRBV2 and TRBJ2-2; D is unclear. CDR3 length: 14 residues. V was clipped by 1 base and J by 7 bases, with 10 bases between them. Germline loops: CDR1 SNHLY, CDR2 FYNNEI. CDR3 amino acids: CASSEVPKSGELFF. In nucleotides, the CDR3 is TGTGCCAGCAGTGAAGTCCCTAAGAGCGGGGAGCTGTTTTTT.

The table lists this clonotype with a few counts. The rearrangement joins TRBV6-2 or TRBV6-3 to TRBJ2-6; 9 bases are a match to TRBD1. The CDR3 extends over 17 amino acids. Germline-derived CDR1 and CDR2 are MNHEY and SVGEGT. V was pared by 10 bases and J by 0 bases, with 10 bases of the junction left unmatched. The CDR3 DNA sequence: TGTGCCAACAGCTGGGACAGGGCAACCTCTGGGGCCAACGTCCTGACTTTC. It codes for CANSWDRATSGANVLTF.

This sequence joins TRBV6-1 and TRBJ1-6; D gene ambiguous. Trimming cost V 8 bases and J 12 bases, with 17 bases left between them. Germline V gene data show CDR1 as MNHNS and CDR2 as SASEGT. CDR3 length equals 13 residues. The CDR3: CASGEAGRIPLHF. CDR3 nucleotide sequence: TGTGCCAGCGGCGAAGCAGGACGGATACCCCTCCACTTT.

This clonotype was counted once. V and J are TRBV28 and TRBJ2-3; TRBD2 agrees at 10 bases. Germline CDR1 reads MDHEN; CDR2 reads SYDVKM. V dropped 6 bases and J dropped 6; count of bases not matched to a gene: 3. The CDR3 consists of 13 residues. As DNA, the CDR3 is TGTGCCAGCAGATATAGCGGGGGGGATACGCAGTATTTT. This codes for CASRYSGGDTQYF.

The CDR3 is CSGRTGVHEQYF. The CDR3 nucleotides read TGCAGCGGCCGGACAGGGGTCCACGAGCAGTACTTC. The chain has TRBV29-1 and TRBJ2-7; 9 nucleotides agree with TRBD1. After removal of 7 bases from V and 5 bases from J, the junction contained 6 bases not matched to a gene. Looked up from germline, CDR1 is SQVTM and CDR2 is ANQGSEA. This CDR3 region has 12 residues.

Notes on this clonotype: A junction end diverges from the germline sequence, so it may reflect a read error. The V and J genes are TRBV5-6 and TRBJ2-1; TRBD1 matches at 7 bases. CDR1 is SGHDT and CDR2 is YYEEEE in the germline V gene. The CDR3 covers 15 residues. CDR3 loop: CASSATGVTQETLYF. The CDR3 coding sequence is TGTGCCAGCAGCGCTACAGGGGTTACCCAAGAGACCCTGTACTTC.

On this clonotype itself: One end of the junction fails to match germline, which may point to a read error. This chain joins TRBV12-3 or TRBV12-4 and TRBJ2-7; D gene uncertain. The length of the CDR3 is 12 residues. CDR3 nucleotide sequence: TGTGAAAGCAGTTTAGATAGAGGCGAGAAGTACTTC. Its protein is CESSLDRGEKYF.

About this clonotype itself: A much larger clonotype is one base distant, so this may be a read error. CDR3 sequence reads: CSVDGRIYGYTF. For the CDR3, the DNA is TGCAGCGTTGACGGCCGGATCTATGGCTACACCTTC. This sequence joins TRBV29-1 and TRBJ1-2, with D uncertain. The V gene lost 3 bases and the J gene lost 4 bases, with 9 bases spanning the gap. CDR1 is SQVTM, CDR2 ANQGSEA, per germline. The CDR3 consists of 12 residues.

This chain connects TRBV2 to TRBJ1-5; D not certain. This CDR3 spans 14 amino acids. Germline values: CDR1 SNHLY, CDR2 FYNNEI. V was trimmed by 7 bases and J by 5 bases, leaving 15 bases between them. CDR3 sequence reads: CASILEQFHQPQHF. The CDR3 DNA reads as TGTGCCAGCATCCTGGAACAGTTCCATCAGCCCCAGCATTTT.

This clonotype has a count of ten or more. V usage is TRBV4-2 and J usage is TRBJ2-7; D is unclear. V lost 1 base and J 2 bases, leaving 9 bases between the germline ends. The CDR3 contains 14 residues. Germline V gene data show CDR1 as LGHNA and CDR2 as YNFKEQ. For the CDR3, the DNA is TGTGCCAGCAGCCAAGTGGAAGAAACCTACGAGCAGTACTTC. Translating gives CASSQVEETYEQYF.

This clonotype was counted many times. V gene TRBV5-4 combines with J gene TRBJ1-4; D not certain. CDR1 and CDR2 from the germline V gene are SGHNT and YYREEE (reference sequence). The CDR3 covers 13 residues. V lost 4 bases to trimming and J lost 0 bases, with 4 bases between them. The CDR3 is CASSTTTNEKLFF. Written as DNA, the CDR3 is TGTGCCAGCAGCACAACAACTAATGAAAAACTGTTTTTT.

To note about this clonotype: One junction end disagrees with the germline gene, perhaps due to a read error. The chain is built from TRBV20-1 and TRBJ1-1, with a possible D match to TRBD1 (5 bases). Germline V gene data show CDR1 as DFQATT and CDR2 as SNEGSKA (reference sequence). The CDR3 is made up of 13 amino acids. The CDR3 is CSARGGQSTEAFF. In DNA, the CDR3 is TGCAGTGCTAGAGGGGGCCAGAGCACTGAGGCTTTCTTT.

This clonotype was detected only a few times. The chain employs TRBV5-4 and TRBJ2-1; D may be TRBD2 (7 bases). The length of the CDR3 is 16 residues. Germline V gives CDR1 SGHNT, CDR2 YYREEE (reference sequence). Trimming shortened V by 4 bases and J by 6 bases, and 20 bases separated the two germline ends. CDR3 protein: CASSPWAGDTFNEQFF. CDR3 nucleotide sequence: TGTGCCAGCAGCCCCTGGGCGGGGGACACCTTCAATGAGCAGTTCTTC. Together with reference TRBV5-4 and TRBJ2-1, the CDR3 gives the full variable domain: ETGVTQSPTHLIKTRGQQVTLRCSSQSGHNTVSWYQQALGQGPQFIFQYYREEENGRGNFPPRFSGLQFPNYSSELNVNALELDDSALYLCASSPWAGDTFNEQFFGPGTRLTVL.